This T cell receptor beta chain came from a study of glioma-infiltrating T cells after dendritic cell vaccination. Study-level background: Glioblastoma patients came from Phase I and II dendritic cell vaccination trials.

TCRdb's copy holds only in-frame clones and misses some; the assay was immunoSEQ multiplex PCR. Counted here are about 50,000 clones, 89% occurring once; the ten biggest clones make up 5% to 6%. Time point given: after dendritic cell vaccination, including at tumor progression/relapse. Selection required adequate fresh-frozen tumor tissue plus more than two years' survival data. Isocitrate dehydrogenase mutation was absent in all glioblastoma patients. Germline V gene data show CDR1 as SQVTM and CDR2 as ANQGSEA. There are 14 residues in the CDR3. The V gene lost 3 bases and the J gene lost 1 base, with 12 bases spanning the gap.

Material: blood, obtained after dendritic cell vaccination. This sequence was found in a human donor with glioblastoma. The J gene is TRBJ1-1, the V gene TRBV29-1; D gene uncertain. CDR3 nucleotide sequence: TGCAGCGTTGAGGCCAGTACCACGAACACTGAAGCTTTCTTT. This translates into CSVEASTTNTEAFF.